This TCR beta chain was obtained from a study of blood T cell repertoires in COVID-19. Per the study methods: Amplifying reference gene primers gave estimates of nucleated cell counts. TCRdb's table, derived via immunoSEQ multiplex PCR, lists solely in-frame clones and lacks some. From that table come the V and J calls and clone size; the DNA was used to work out D and trimming. The sample gives hundreds of thousands of clones, 75% to 90% of which show up once; roughly a sixth is in the top ten. CDR3 length equals 10 residues. V was pared by 6 bases and J by 5 bases, with 4 bases between. Per the germline V gene, CDR1 is DFQATT and CDR2 is SNEGSKA (reference sequence).

Sequencing was done on a sample of PBMCs or T cells enriched from blood (not recorded which). The clonotype comes from a man aged 35-49 years who had recovered from COVID-19. The rearrangement links TRBV20-1 to TRBJ1-4; D gene uncertain. The DNA for the CDR3 is TGCAGTGCCCTAAATGAAAAACTGTTTTTT. Translated: CSALNEKLFF.